The 32 T cell receptor beta chains below come from one sample, sequenced in a study of tumor and adjacent non-tumor tissue in lung cancer. The library came from three nested PCR rounds adapted from ARM-PCR protocols. MiXCR, run by TCRdb on the multiplex PCR reads, gives a single entry per CDR3 protein. The sample has more than 90,000 distinct CDR3 sequences; approximately 65% are singletons. The template was RNA from unsorted bulk tissue. Sequencing input: lung tumor tissue. Every receptor here comes from a man aged 55-75 years with non-small cell lung cancer.

This chain links TRBV11-3 with TRBJ2-3; TRBD2 agrees at 7 bases. The CDR3 runs 16 residues. J gave up 2 bases and V 1 base, and 6 bases lay outside the gene matches. Looked up from germline, CDR1 is SGHNT and CDR2 is YENEEA. The CDR3 reads CASSLGREPNTDTQYF. In nucleotides, the CDR3 is TGTGCCAGCAGCTTAGGGCGGGAGCCTAACACAGATACGCAGTATTTT.

Comment on this clonotype: At one of its ends the junction is not consistent with the germline gene, which may arise from a read error. This rearrangement joins TRBV6-6 to TRBJ2-6; the D call may be TRBD1 or TRBD2 (5 bases each). The CDR3 extends over 16 amino acids. Germline lookup yields CDR1 MNHNY and CDR2 SVGAGI (reference sequence). CDR3 nucleotide sequence: TGTGCCAGCAGTTACGTGAGAGGGGCTGGGGCCAACGTCCTTACTTTC. This sequence encodes CASSYVRGAGANVLTF.

About this clonotype: A junction end diverges from the germline sequence, so it may reflect a read error. The chain joins TRBV11-3 to TRBJ2-3; a weak D match, TRBD1 (6 bases). The CDR3 runs to 15 residues. Germline CDR1 and CDR2: SGHNT and YENEEA. CDR3: CASSLGEHRADTQYF. The CDR3 nucleotides are TGTGCCAGCAGCTTAGGGGAACACAGGGCAGATACGCAATATTTT.

The V gene is TRBV11-1, the J gene TRBJ2-1; D tentatively fits TRBD1 or TRBD2 (6 bases each). The CDR3 is made up of 14 amino acids. Germline lookup yields CDR1 SGHAT and CDR2 FQDESV (reference sequence). The CDR3 protein is CTSCFIGRQDEQFF. CDR3 DNA sequence: TGTACAAGCTGCTTCATCGGGAGACAGGATGAGCAGTTCTTC.

The chain has TRBV12-3 or TRBV12-4 and TRBJ1-5; no clear D. V lost 10 bases and J 2 bases, leaving 27 bases between the germline ends. This CDR3 has 18 residues. CDR3 amino acids: CAITRLSQTNFRNQPQHF. CDR3 sequence (DNA): TGTGCCATCACACGCCTGTCACAGACAAATTTTCGCAATCAGCCCCAGCATTTT.

This clonotype is a singleton in its sample. The rearrangement joins TRBV4-2 to TRBJ1-4; D gene ambiguous. Looked up from germline, CDR1 is LGHNA and CDR2 is YNFKEQ. V was clipped by 3 bases and J by 3 bases, with 14 bases between them. The CDR3 runs 16 residues. The DNA of the CDR3 is TGTGCCAGCAGCCATGTGGCGTTGGTAGCTAATGAAAAACTGTTTTTT. It translates to CASSHVALVANEKLFF.

In this sample, this clonotype turned up once. Being one base from a much bigger clone, this may be a read error. The chain employs TRBV28 and TRBJ2-2; maybe TRBD1 (6 bases). Germline V gives CDR1 MDHEN, CDR2 SYDVKM. This CDR3 contains 14 residues. V was pared by 7 bases and J by 5 bases, with 14 bases between. CDR3 residues: CASMQQGVTGELFF. The CDR3 DNA follows: TGTGCCAGCATGCAACAGGGCGTTACCGGGGAGCTGTTTTTT.

This clonotype was seen repeatedly, ten times or more. This chain links TRBV6-5 with TRBJ2-7; 11 bases map to TRBD2. J lost 9 bases, V lost 7 bases, and 8 bases had no gene match. This CDR3 spans 13 amino acids. Germline values: CDR1 MNHEY, CDR2 SVGAGI. The CDR3 DNA reads as TGTGCCAGCACTTCGCTAGCGGGAGGCGGGCAGTACTTC. This codes for CASTSLAGGGQYF.

The CDR3 protein is CASNTPKGNAGELFF. DNA of the CDR3: TGTGCCAGCAATACACCAAAGGGAAACGCCGGGGAGCTGTTTTTT. The V call is TRBV12-3 or TRBV12-4, the J call TRBJ2-2; D is unclear. V was pared by 7 bases and J by 6 bases, with 18 bases between. The CDR3 totals 15 residues.

A note on this clonotype: A junction boundary mismatches the germline segment, possibly from a read error. The rearrangement uses TRBV28 and TRBJ2-1; 10 bases match TRBD2. The germline CDR1 and CDR2 sequences are MDHEN and SYDVKM. The CDR3 is 15 amino acids. The CDR3 region is CASRTSGISYNDQFF. In DNA form, the CDR3 reads TGTGCCAGTAGAACTAGCGGGATATCCTACAATGATCAGTTCTTC.

This clonotype was detected a few times. This sequence may be a read error, since a much larger clone differs from it by one base. The J gene is TRBJ2-5, the V gene TRBV12-3 or TRBV12-4; 8 bases map to TRBD1. The CDR3 runs to 14 residues. Written as DNA, the CDR3 is TGTGTCAGCAGTCGAGACAGGGGCAGTGAGACCCAGTACTTC. Translating it yields CVSSRDRGSETQYF.

Concerning this clonotype: Mismatch with germline at one junction end may stem from a read error. The V gene is TRBV12-3 or TRBV12-4, the J gene TRBJ2-7; possibly TRBD2 for D (5 bases). This CDR3 has 14 amino acids. CDR3 in amino acids: CASSLWADGGVQYF. DNA of the CDR3: TGCGCCAGCAGTTTATGGGCGGACGGAGGCGTGCAGTACTTC.

This clonotype was observed at least ten times. This chain connects TRBV4-1 to TRBJ2-1; D gene ambiguous. V was trimmed by 0 bases and J by 7 bases, leaving 13 bases between them. The CDR3 runs 15 residues. Germline loops: CDR1 MGHRA, CDR2 YSYEKL. CDR3 amino acids: CASSQDSGALNEQFF. DNA of the CDR3: TGCGCCAGCAGCCAAGATAGTGGCGCCTTGAATGAGCAGTTCTTC.

The chain combines TRBV7-9 with TRBJ2-7; D is undetermined. V lost 5 bases and J lost 4, with 27 bases in between. The CDR3 runs to 18 residues. Germline values: CDR1 SEHNR, CDR2 FQNEAQ (reference sequence). The CDR3 loop is CASSQGGTDWLTFYEQYF. CDR3 sequence (DNA): TGTGCCAGCAGCCAAGGCGGCACGGATTGGCTAACATTTTACGAGCAGTACTTC.

Remarks on this clonotype: Sequence at one end of the junction differs from germline and may be a read error. V is TRBV6-5 and J is TRBJ2-5; 10 nucleotides match TRBD2. Germline values: CDR1 MNHEY, CDR2 SVGAGI. The CDR3 totals 17 residues. The CDR3 nucleotides read TGTGCCAGCAGTTACTCACAAGCGGGGGGGTCCCAAGGGACCCAGTACTTC. Amino acid sequence: CASSYSQAGGSQGTQYF.

In regard to this clonotype: A junction end diverges from the germline sequence, so it may reflect a read error. V is TRBV7-8 and J is TRBJ2-2, with D possibly being TRBD2 (5 bases). Per germline, CDR1 SGHVS and CDR2 FQNEAQ. The CDR3 is 15 residues long. This chain's CDR3 is CASSLTRSYTGELSF. The CDR3 DNA follows: TGTGCCAGCAGCTTAACGAGATCATACACCGGGGAGTTGTCTTTT. Using reference TRBV7-8 and TRBJ2-2 for the parts outside the CDR3, the full variable domain is GAGVSQSPRYKVAKRGQDVALRCDPISGHVSLFWYQQALGQGPEFLTYFQNEAQLDKSGLPSDRFFAERPEGSVSTLKIQRTQQEDSAVYLCASSLTRSYTGELSFGEGSRLTVL.

Worth noting for this clonotype: A single base separates this from a much larger clone, so it may be a read error. This chain joins TRBV5-1 and TRBJ1-2; perhaps TRBD1 as D (5 bases). CDR1 and CDR2 from the germline V gene are SGHRS and YFSETQ. The CDR3 spans 14 residues. The CDR3 DNA sequence: TGCACCAGCAGCTCCATGACAGTAAGCTATGACTACACCTTC. This sequence encodes CTSSSMTVSYDYTF.

The CDR3 DNA is TGCAGCGCCGCGAAGGGTCTCGGGCGCAGAGAGACCCAGTACTTC. Encoded protein: CSAAKGLGRRETQYF. The chain joins TRBV29-1 to TRBJ2-5; D is ambiguous. This CDR3 has 15 amino acids. Trimming cost V 7 bases and J 4 bases, with 22 bases left between them. The germline V gene has CDR1 SQVTM and CDR2 ANQGSEA.

This clonotype was seen more than once but under ten times. A read error is possible here, since a much larger clone lies one base away. The chain is built from TRBV12-3 or TRBV12-4 and TRBJ1-5; TRBD1 matches at 12 bases. The CDR3 contains 21 residues. The CDR3 bases are TGTACCAGCAGTTTAAGGTTACCGGGACAGGGGGCCCGCGGGGGCAATCAGCCCCAGCATTTT. Translated, it gives CTSSLRLPGQGARGGNQPQHF.

About this clonotype itself: An end of the junction differs from the germline gene, which may be a read error. The CDR3 sequence: CASSSTGTWETQYF. The CDR3 coding sequence is TGTGCCAGTAGTTCTACCGGGACATGGGAGACCCAGTACTTC. V is TRBV28 and J is TRBJ2-5, with a tentative D call TRBD1 (6 bases). The CDR3 spans 14 residues. CDR1 and CDR2 (germline): MDHEN, SYDVKM.

This clonotype was seen repeatedly, ten times or more. The chain couples TRBV5-5 to TRBJ2-5; unclear D gene. Trimming took off 4 bases at V and 5 bases at J, with 15 bases between the two ends. Germline V gives CDR1 SGHKS, CDR2 YYEKEE (reference sequence). The CDR3 length is 14 residues. This CDR3 is CASSLTLLAETQYF. CDR3 sequence (DNA): TGTGCCAGCAGCCTTACCCTCCTCGCGGAGACCCAGTACTTC.

Comment on this clonotype: Likely a read error: the CDR3 ends without its conserved phenylalanine or tryptophan. This chain joins TRBV11-1 and TRBJ2-1, with unresolved D. CDR1 and CDR2 from the germline V gene are SGHAT and FQDESV (reference sequence). The CDR3 is 13 residues long. The CDR3 DNA reads TGTGCTAGCAGCTTAGGGTTGAACACTGAGCAGTTCTTA. Its translation: CASSLGLNTEQFL.

Worth noting for this clonotype: Because the CDR3 is missing its conserved closing phenylalanine or tryptophan, this is likely a read error. V is TRBV6-5 and J is TRBJ2-1, with TRBD1 matching over 8 bases. The J segment lost 0 bases and the V segment lost 7 bases, leaving 5 bases of the junction unmatched. CDR1 is MNHEY, CDR2 SVGAGI, per germline. The CDR3 runs 15 residues. The CDR3: CASMSTGGSYNEQFS. Here the CDR3 DNA reads TGTGCCAGCATGAGTACAGGGGGCTCCTACAATGAGCAGTTCTCC.

Notes on this clonotype: The junction departs from the called germline gene at one end, perhaps through a read error. This chain joins TRBV4-2 and TRBJ2-1; no clear D gene. Germline V lookup: CDR1 LGHNA, CDR2 YNFKEQ. The CDR3 spans 14 residues. In DNA, the CDR3 is TGTGCCAGCAGCCAAGAAGACCGAGCCAAAGAGCCGTTCTTC. Amino acids: CASSQEDRAKEPFF.

The table lists this clonotype with many counts. The genes are TRBV6-1 and TRBJ1-2; 9 bases fit TRBD1. Trimming cost V 6 bases and J 6 bases; bases outside gene matches: 2. CDR1 MNHNS and CDR2 SASEGT come from the germline V gene. CDR3 length: 12 residues. CDR3 sequence reads: CASSGTGHGYTF. The CDR3 nucleotides read TGTGCCAGCAGCGGGACAGGGCATGGCTACACCTTC.

V usage is TRBV11-1 and J usage is TRBJ2-1; D unclear. This CDR3 contains 15 residues. Germline lookup yields CDR1 SGHAT and CDR2 FQDESV (reference sequence). The V end was cut by 1 base, the J end by 9 bases, with 16 bases between. CDR3 region: CASSLVGMGCSEQFF. CDR3 DNA: TGTGCCAGCAGCTTAGTTGGGATGGGGTGTAGTGAGCAGTTCTTC.

This chain uses TRBV6-2 or TRBV6-3 with TRBJ2-1, with 13 bases fitting TRBD2. The germline gives CDR1 MNHEY, CDR2 SVGEGT. The CDR3 spans 14 residues. The CDR3 sequence: CVGSGTSGANEQFF. The CDR3 DNA reads TGTGTTGGCAGCGGGACTAGCGGGGCTAATGAGCAGTTCTTC.

This clonotype showed up many times. A much larger clone lies one base from this, so it may be a read error. V and J are TRBV4-2 and TRBJ2-2; TRBD2 aligns across 8 bases. The V gene's germline CDR1 is LGHNA and CDR2 YNFKEQ. This CDR3 contains 13 residues. The CDR3 region has the DNA TGTGCCAGCAGCCCGAGCCCCAGCGGGGGGCTGTTTTTT. Its translation is CASSPSPSGGLFF.

At least ten counts were recorded for this clonotype. The CDR3 here is CASSLPLQATEAFF. In nucleotides, the CDR3 is TGTGCCAGCAGCTTACCCCTTCAGGCCACTGAAGCTTTCTTT. This chain connects TRBV28 to TRBJ1-1; D not resolved. Trimming pared 6 bases from V and 4 bases from J, leaving 15 bases between. CDR1 is MDHEN, CDR2 SYDVKM, per germline. The CDR3 consists of 14 residues.

Comment on this clonotype: A much larger clone lies a single base off, so this may be a read error. This sequence joins TRBV28 and TRBJ2-1; TRBD1 matches at 7 bases. The trim removed 5 bases at V and 8 bases at J, leaving 3 bases unmatched. This CDR3 comprises 12 residues. Germline values: CDR1 MDHEN, CDR2 SYDVKM. The CDR3 coding sequence is TGTGCCAGCAGTCTCCAGGGGGATGAGCAGTTCTTC. Protein sequence: CASSLQGDEQFF.

Turning to this clonotype: A read error is likely, as this CDR3 ends without the conserved phenylalanine or tryptophan. The chain has TRBV12-3 or TRBV12-4 and TRBJ1-1; a possible D gene is TRBD1 (6 bases). Trimming shortened V by 3 bases and J by 4 bases, and 18 bases separated the two germline ends. The CDR3 runs 16 residues. CDR3 loop: CASSFSGARRSTEAFL. The CDR3 DNA sequence: TGTGCCAGCAGTTTTTCAGGGGCCAGGAGGAGCACTGAAGCTTTCCTT.

With respect to this clonotype: A read error may explain this, as a much larger clone is one base away. V is TRBV6-5 and J is TRBJ2-2; 8 nucleotides match TRBD2. Per the germline V gene, CDR1 is MNHEY and CDR2 is SVGAGI. The CDR3 extends over 16 amino acids. Trimming removed 10 bases from V and 6 bases from J; junction bases left unmatched: 16. The CDR3 nucleotides are TGTGCCATAGCAGGGCTAGCGGGTGTTTTACCCGGGGAGCTGTTTTTT. Protein sequence: CAIAGLAGVLPGELFF.